This T cell receptor beta chain comes out of a study of cytomegalovirus exposure and HLA in healthy donors. Findings and limits, study-wide: Highly shared variants forming one cluster were likely a sequencing artifact.

The primer mix had 60 Vbeta and 13 Jbeta primers. Assay: immunoSEQ multiplex PCR; the TCRdb copy retains only in-frame clones and omits some. The table shows approximately 180,000 clones, with roughly 13% occurring only once. Germline V gene sequence: CDR1 SNHLY, CDR2 FYNNEI. With 4 bases removed from V and 3 bases from J, the gap between germline ends came to 4 bases. This CDR3 has 11 residues. In its sample, this clone was seen a few times. Its target is unknown. Source material: PBMCs. This chain joins TRBV2 and TRBJ2-7, with D unresolved. The receptor's source is a man aged 50-59 years in good health and CMV-seropositive. The CDR3 here is CASSALYEQYF. CDR3 nucleotide sequence: TGTGCCAGCAGTGCCCTCTACGAGCAGTACTTC.